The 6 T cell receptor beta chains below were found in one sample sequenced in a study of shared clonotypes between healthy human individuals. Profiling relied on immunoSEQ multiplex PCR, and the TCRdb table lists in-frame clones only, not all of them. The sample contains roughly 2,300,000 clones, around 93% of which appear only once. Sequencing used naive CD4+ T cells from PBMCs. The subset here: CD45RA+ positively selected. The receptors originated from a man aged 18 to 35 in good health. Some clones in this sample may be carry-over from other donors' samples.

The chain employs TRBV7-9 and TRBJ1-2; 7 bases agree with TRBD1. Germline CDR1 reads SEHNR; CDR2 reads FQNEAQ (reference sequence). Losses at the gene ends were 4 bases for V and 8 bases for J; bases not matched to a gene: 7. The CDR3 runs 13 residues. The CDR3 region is CASSSLGQVGYTF. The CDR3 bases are TGTGCCAGCAGCTCTTTAGGACAGGTCGGCTACACCTTC.

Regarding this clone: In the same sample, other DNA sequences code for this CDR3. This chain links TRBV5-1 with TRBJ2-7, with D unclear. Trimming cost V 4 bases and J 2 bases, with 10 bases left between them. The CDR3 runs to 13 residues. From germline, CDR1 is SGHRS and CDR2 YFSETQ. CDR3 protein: CASSLVSPYEQYF. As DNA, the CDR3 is TGCGCCAGCAGCCTGGTAAGTCCCTACGAGCAGTACTTC. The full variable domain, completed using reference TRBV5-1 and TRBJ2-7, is KAGVTQTPRYLIKTRGQQVTLSCSPISGHRSVSWYQQTPGQGLQFLFEYFSETQRNKGNFPGRFSGRQFSNSRSEMNVSTLELGDSALYLCASSLVSPYEQYFGPGTRLTVT.

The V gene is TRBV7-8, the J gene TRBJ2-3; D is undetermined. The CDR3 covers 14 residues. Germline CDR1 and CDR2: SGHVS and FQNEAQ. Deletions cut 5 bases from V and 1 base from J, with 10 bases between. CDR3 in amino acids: CASSAGRGTDTQYF. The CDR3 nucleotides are TGTGCCAGCAGCGCCGGACGGGGCACAGATACGCAGTATTTT.

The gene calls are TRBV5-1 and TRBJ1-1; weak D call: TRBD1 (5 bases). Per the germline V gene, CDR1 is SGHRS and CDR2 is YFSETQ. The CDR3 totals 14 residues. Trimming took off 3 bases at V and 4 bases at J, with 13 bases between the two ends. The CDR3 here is CASSSGPIGTEAFF. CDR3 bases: TGCGCCAGCAGCTCGGGGCCTATTGGCACTGAAGCTTTCTTT.

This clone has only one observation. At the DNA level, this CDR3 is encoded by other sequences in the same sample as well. CDR3 sequence: CASSLDRGYEQYF. CDR3 sequence (DNA): TGTGCCAGCAGCCTAGACAGGGGCTACGAGCAGTACTTC. The chain links TRBV6-5 to TRBJ2-7; 8 nucleotides match TRBD1. J lost 3 bases, V lost 6 bases, and 4 bases had no gene match. Per the germline V gene, CDR1 is MNHEY and CDR2 is SVGAGI. This CDR3 comprises 13 residues.

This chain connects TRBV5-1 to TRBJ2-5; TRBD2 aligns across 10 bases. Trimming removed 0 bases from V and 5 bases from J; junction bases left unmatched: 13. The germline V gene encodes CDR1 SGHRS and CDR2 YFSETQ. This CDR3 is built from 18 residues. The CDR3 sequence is CASSLAVAASGRLETQYF. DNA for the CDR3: TGCGCCAGCAGCTTGGCCGTCGCAGCTAGCGGGAGATTGGAGACCCAGTACTTC.